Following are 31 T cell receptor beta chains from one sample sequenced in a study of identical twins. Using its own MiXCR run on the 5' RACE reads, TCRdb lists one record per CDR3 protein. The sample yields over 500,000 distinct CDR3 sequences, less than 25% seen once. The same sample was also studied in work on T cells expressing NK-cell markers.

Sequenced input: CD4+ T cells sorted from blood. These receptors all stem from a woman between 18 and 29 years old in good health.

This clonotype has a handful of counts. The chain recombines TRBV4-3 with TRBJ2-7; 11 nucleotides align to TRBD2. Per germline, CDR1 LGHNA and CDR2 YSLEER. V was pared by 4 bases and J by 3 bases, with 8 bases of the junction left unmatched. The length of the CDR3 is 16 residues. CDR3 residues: CASSRFVAGGIYEQYF. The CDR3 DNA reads TGCGCCAGCAGCCGCTTCGTAGCGGGAGGGATCTACGAGCAGTACTTC.

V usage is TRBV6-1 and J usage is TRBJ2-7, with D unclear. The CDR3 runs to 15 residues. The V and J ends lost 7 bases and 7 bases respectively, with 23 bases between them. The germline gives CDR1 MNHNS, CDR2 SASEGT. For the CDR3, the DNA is TGTGCCAGCACCCCTCTCCTACAAGGGTTCCAAGAGCAGTACTTC. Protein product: CASTPLLQGFQEQYF.

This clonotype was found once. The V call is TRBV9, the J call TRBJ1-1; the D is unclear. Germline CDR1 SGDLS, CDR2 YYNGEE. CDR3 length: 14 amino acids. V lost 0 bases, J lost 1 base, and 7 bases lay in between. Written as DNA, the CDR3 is TGTGCCAGCAGCGTAGTTTCAGAGAACACTGAAGCTTTCTTT. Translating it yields CASSVVSENTEAFF.

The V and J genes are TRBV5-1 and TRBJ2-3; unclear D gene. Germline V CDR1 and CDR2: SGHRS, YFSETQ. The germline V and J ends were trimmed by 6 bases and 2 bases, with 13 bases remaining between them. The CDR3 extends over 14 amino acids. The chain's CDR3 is CASMGSVDTDTQYF. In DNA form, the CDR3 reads TGCGCCAGCATGGGGTCGGTAGACACAGATACGCAGTATTTT.

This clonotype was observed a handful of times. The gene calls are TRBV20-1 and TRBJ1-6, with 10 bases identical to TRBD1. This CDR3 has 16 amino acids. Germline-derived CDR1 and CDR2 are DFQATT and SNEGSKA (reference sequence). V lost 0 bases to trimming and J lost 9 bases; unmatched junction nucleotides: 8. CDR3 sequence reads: CSARDRDRGVSSPLHF. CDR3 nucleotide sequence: TGCAGTGCTAGAGATAGGGACAGGGGCGTTAGTTCACCCCTCCACTTT.

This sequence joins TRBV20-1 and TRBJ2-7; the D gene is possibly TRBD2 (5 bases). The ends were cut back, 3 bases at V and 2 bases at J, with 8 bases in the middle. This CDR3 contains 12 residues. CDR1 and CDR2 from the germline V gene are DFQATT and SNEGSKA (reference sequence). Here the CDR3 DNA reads TGCAGTGCTAGCGGGGAGACCTACGAGCAGTACTTC. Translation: CSASGETYEQYF.

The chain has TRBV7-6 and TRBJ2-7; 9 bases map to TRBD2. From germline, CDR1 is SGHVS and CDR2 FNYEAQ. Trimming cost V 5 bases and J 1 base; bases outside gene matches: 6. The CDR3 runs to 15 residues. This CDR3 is CASSRGAGGSYEQYF. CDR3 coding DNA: TGTGCCAGCAGCCGCGGGGCGGGAGGGTCCTACGAGCAGTACTTC.

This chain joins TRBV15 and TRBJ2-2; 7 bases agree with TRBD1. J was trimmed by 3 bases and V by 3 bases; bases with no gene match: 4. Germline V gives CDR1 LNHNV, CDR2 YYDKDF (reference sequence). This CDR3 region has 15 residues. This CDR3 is CATSSPTGHTGELFF. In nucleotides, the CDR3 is TGTGCCACCAGCAGCCCGACAGGGCACACCGGGGAGCTGTTTTTT.

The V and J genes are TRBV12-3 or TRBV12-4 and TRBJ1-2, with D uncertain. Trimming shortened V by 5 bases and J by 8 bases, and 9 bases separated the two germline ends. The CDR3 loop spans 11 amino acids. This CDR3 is CASSALGGYTF. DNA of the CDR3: TGTGCCAGCAGTGCCCTGGGAGGCTACACCTTC.

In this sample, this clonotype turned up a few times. CDR3 coding DNA: TGCGCCAGCAGCCGGAGGACTCGGAGCTCCTACAATGAGCAGTTCTTC. It encodes CASSRRTRSSYNEQFF. The V gene is TRBV4-1, the J gene TRBJ2-1, with D possibly matching TRBD2 (5 bases). CDR1 is MGHRA, CDR2 YSYEKL, per germline. CDR3 length: 16 residues. The V end lost 4 bases, the J end lost 0 bases, and 13 bases lay between the germline ends.

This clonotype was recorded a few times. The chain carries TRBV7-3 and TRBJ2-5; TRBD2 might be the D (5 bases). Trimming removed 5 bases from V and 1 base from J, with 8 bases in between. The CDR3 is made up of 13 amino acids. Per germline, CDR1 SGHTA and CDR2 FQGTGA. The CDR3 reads CASSIAPQETQYF. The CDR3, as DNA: TGTGCCAGCAGCATAGCGCCCCAAGAGACCCAGTACTTC.

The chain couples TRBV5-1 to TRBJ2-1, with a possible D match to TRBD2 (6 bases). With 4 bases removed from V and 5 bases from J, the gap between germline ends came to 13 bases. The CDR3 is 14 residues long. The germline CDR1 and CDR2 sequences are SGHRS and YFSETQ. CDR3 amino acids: CASSPAGTHNEQFF. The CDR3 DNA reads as TGCGCCAGCAGCCCCGCCGGGACTCACAATGAGCAGTTCTTC.

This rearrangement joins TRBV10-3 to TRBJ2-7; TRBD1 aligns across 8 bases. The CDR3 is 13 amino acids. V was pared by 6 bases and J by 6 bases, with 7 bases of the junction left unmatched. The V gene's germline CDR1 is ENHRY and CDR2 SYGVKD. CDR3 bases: TGTGCCATCAGCCGGACAGGGAACAGCGAGCAGTACTTC. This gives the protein CAISRTGNSEQYF.

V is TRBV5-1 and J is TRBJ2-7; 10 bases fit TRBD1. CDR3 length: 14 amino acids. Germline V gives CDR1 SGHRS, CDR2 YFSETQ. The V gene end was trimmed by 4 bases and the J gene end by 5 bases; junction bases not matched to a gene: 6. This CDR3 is CASSPGQGNHEQYF. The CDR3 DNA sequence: TGCGCCAGCAGCCCGGGACAGGGGAACCACGAGCAGTACTTC. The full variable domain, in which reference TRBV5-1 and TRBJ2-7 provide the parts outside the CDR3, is KAGVTQTPRYLIKTRGQQVTLSCSPISGHRSVSWYQQTPGQGLQFLFEYFSETQRNKGNFPGRFSGRQFSNSRSEMNVSTLELGDSALYLCASSPGQGNHEQYFGPGTRLTVT.

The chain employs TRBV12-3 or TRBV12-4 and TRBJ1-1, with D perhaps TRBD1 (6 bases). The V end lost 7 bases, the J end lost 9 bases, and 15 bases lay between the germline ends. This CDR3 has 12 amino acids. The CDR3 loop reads CASTLGAAQAFF. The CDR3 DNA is TGTGCCAGCACCTTGGGGGCGGCGCAAGCTTTCTTT.

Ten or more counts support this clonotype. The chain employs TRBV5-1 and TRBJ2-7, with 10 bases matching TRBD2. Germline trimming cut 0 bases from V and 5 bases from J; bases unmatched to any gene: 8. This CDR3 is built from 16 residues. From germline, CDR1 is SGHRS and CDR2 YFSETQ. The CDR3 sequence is CASSLALAGVNHEQYF. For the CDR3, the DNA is TGCGCCAGCAGCTTGGCTCTAGCGGGAGTCAACCACGAGCAGTACTTC.

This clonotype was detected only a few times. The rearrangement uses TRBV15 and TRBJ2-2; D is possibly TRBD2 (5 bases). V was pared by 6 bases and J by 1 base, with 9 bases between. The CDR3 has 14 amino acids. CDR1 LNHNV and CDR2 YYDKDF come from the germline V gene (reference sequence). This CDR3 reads CATSSGMNTGELFF. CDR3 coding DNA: TGTGCCACCAGTTCCGGGATGAACACCGGGGAGCTGTTTTTT.

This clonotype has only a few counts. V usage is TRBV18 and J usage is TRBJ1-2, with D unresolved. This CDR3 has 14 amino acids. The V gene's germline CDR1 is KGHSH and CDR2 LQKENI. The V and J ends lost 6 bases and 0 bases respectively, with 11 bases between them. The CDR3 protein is CASSFAQANYGYTF. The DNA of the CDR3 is TGTGCCAGCTCCTTTGCCCAAGCTAACTATGGCTACACCTTC.

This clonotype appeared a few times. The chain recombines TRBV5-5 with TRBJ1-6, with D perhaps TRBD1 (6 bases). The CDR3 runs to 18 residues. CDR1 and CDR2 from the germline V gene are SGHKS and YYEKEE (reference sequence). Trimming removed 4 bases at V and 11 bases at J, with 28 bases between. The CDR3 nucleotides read TGTGCCAGCAGCCGACTGACAGGACGATCCTCTTATTGGACACCCCTCCACTTT. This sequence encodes CASSRLTGRSSYWTPLHF. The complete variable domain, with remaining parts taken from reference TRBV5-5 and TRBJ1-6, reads DAGVTQSPTHLIKTRGQQVTLRCSPISGHKSVSWYQQVLGQGPQFIFQYYEKEERGRGNFPDRFSARQFPNYSSELNVNALLLGDSALYLCASSRLTGRSSYWTPLHFGNGTRLTVT.

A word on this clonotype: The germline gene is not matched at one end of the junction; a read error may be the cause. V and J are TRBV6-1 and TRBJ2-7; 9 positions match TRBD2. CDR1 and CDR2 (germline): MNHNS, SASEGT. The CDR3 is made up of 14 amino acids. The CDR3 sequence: CASSASGNAGGPKF. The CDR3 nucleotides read TGTGCCAGCAGTGCTAGTGGCAATGCGGGAGGGCCGAAGTTC.

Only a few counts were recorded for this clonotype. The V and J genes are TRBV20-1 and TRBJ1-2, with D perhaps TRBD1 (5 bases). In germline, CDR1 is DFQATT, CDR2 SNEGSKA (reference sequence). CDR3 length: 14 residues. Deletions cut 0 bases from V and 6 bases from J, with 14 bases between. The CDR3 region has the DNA TGCAGTGCTAGAGATCTCCGGGGGGATGATGGCTACACCTTC. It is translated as CSARDLRGDDGYTF.

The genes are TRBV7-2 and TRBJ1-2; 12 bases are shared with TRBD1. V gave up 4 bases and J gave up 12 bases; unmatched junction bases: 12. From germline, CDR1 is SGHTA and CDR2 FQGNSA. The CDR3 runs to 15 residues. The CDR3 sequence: CASSSTPGQGAGDTF. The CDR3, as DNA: TGTGCCAGCAGCTCAACGCCGGGACAGGGGGCGGGTGACACCTTC.

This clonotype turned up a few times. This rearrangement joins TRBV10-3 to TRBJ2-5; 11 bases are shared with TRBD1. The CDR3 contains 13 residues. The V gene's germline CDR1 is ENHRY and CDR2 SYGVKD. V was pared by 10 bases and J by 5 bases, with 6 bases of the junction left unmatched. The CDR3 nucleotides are TGTGCCACCAAGGGACAGGGGGAGGAGACCCAGTACTTC. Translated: CATKGQGEETQYF.

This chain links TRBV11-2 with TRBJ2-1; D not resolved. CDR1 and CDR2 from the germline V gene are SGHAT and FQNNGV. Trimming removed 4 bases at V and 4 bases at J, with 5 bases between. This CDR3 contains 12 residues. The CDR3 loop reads CASSWSYNEQFF. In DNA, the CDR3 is TGTGCCAGCAGCTGGAGTTACAATGAGCAGTTCTTC.

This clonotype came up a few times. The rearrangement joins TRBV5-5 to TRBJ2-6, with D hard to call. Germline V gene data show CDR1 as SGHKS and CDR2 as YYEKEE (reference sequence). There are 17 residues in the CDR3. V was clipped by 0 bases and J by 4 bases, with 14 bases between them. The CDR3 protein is CASSLAVGIGGANVLTF. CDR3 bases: TGTGCCAGCAGCTTGGCCGTGGGGATTGGAGGGGCCAACGTCCTGACTTTC.

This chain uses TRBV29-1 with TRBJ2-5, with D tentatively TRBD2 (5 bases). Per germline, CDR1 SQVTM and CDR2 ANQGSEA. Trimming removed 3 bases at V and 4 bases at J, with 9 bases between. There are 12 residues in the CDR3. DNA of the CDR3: TGCAGCGTTGACATGGGAGTAGAGACCCAGTACTTC. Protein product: CSVDMGVETQYF.

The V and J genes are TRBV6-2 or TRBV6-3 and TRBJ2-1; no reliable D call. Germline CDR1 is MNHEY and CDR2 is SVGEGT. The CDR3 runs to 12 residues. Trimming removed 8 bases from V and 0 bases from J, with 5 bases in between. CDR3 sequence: CASVDSYNEQFF. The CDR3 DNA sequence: TGTGCCAGCGTAGACTCCTACAATGAGCAGTTCTTC.

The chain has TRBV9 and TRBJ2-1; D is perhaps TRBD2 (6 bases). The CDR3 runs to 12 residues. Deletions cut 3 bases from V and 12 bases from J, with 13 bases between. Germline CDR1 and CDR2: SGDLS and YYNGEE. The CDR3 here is CASSAGEKRQFF. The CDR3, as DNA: TGTGCCAGCAGCGCGGGAGAAAAAAGGCAGTTCTTC.

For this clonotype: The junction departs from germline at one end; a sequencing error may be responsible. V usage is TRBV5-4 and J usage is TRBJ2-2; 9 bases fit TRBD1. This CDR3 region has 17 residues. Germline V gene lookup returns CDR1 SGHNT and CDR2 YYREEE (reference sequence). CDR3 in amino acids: CDSSRPEDRGVTGELFF. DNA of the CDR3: TGTGACAGCAGCCGGCCCGAAGACAGGGGGGTCACCGGGGAGCTGTTTTTT.

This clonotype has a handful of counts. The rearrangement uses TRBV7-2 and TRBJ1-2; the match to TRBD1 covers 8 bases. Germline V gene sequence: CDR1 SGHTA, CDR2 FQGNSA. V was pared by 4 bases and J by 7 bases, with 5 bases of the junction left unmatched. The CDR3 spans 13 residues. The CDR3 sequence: CASSSLQGGGYTF. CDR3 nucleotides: TGTGCCAGCAGCTCCCTACAGGGGGGTGGCTACACCTTC.

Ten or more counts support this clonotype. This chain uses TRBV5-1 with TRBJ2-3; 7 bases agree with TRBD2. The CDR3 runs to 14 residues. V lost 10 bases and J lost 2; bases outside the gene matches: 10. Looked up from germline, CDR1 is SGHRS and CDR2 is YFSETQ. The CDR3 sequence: CASMAGVLTDTQYF. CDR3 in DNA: TGCGCCTCGATGGCGGGGGTCCTCACAGATACGCAGTATTTT.